This T cell receptor (beta chain) emerged from a study of T cell responses to AZD1222 COVID-19 vaccine. Trimming cost V 5 bases and J 2 bases; bases outside gene matches: 9. The CDR3 has 15 amino acids. The germline V gene encodes CDR1 LNHDA and CDR2 SQIVND (reference sequence). Method: immunoSEQ multiplex PCR; TCRdb's copy keeps in-frame clones and lacks some. The data contain 95,000 to 100,000 clones, approximately 84% of them singletons. This sequence was found in an adult in good health. Sequencing used peripheral blood, obtained on day 0 of AZD1222 vaccination. The chain is built from TRBV19 and TRBJ2-7, with 7 nucleotides matching TRBD2. The CDR3 DNA follows: TGTGCCAGTAGTGTCGGAGGGAGGGACCCCTACGAGCAGTACTTC. Protein product: CASSVGGRDPYEQYF.